The rows below give T cell receptor beta chains drawn from one sample of a study of T-cell memory formation after mild COVID-19. TCRdb used MiXCR to reprocess the 5' RACE reads, holding one entry per CDR3 protein. The data contain hundreds of thousands of distinct CDR3 sequences, roughly 17% of them singletons. Sequencing was done on a sample of PBMCs or a T cell subset sorted from them (not recorded which). Every receptor here comes from a man younger than 35 who had mild COVID-19 (a few samples of this study predate the infection). Cell type and time point are not known. Both conserved end residues are part of each CDR3. D genes are given only for firm matches. A row's size may be missing; if present it is once, few, many or a size class.

len	v_gene	d_gene	j_gene	abundance	CDR3aa	CDR3nt
13	TRBV7-9	TRBD1	TRBJ1-2	many	CASSDRGDYGYTF	TGTGCCAGCAGCGACAGGGGAGACTATGGCTACACCTTC
15	TRBV12-3/TRBV12-4	TRBD2	TRBJ2-1	-	CASSKGTRRYNEQFF	TGTGCCAGCAGTAAAGGGACTAGGAGATACAATGAGCAGTTCTTC
16	TRBV7-9	TRBD1	TRBJ1-1	few	CASSSGTGGMGTEDFF	TGTGCCAGCAGCTCGGGGACAGGGGGCATGGGCACTGAAGATTTCTTT
16	TRBV4-2	-	TRBJ2-2	-	CASSRDAVHLAGELFF	TGTGCCAGCAGCCGAGACGCGGTACACCTCGCCGGGGAGCTGTTTTTT
12	TRBV12-3/TRBV12-4	-	TRBJ2-2	many	CASSFWGGELFF	TGTGCCAGCAGTTTTTGGGGCGGGGAGCTGTTTTTT
15	TRBV27	-	TRBJ1-2	-	CASSLSSLGIYGYTF	TGTGCCAGCAGTTTATCAAGTCTGGGAATCTATGGCTACACCTTC
18	TRBV4-3	TRBD2	TRBJ2-2	-	CASSQEPSGGSGAGELFF	TGCGCCAGCAGCCAAGAACCCAGCGGGGGCTCGGGGGCCGGGGAGCTGTTTTTT
12	TRBV29-1	TRBD2	TRBJ2-5	few	CSGRLAGGTQYF	TGCAGCGGCCGACTAGCCGGGGGGACCCAGTACTTC
13	TRBV20-1	-	TRBJ2-3	few	CSARFPGIDTQYF	TGCAGTGCTAGATTTCCTGGGATAGATACGCAGTATTTT
16	TRBV7-2	TRBD2	TRBJ2-1	few	CASSPAGGPSYNEQFF	TGTGCCAGCAGCCCAGCGGGGGGACCTTCCTACAATGAGCAGTTCTTC
15	TRBV19	-	TRBJ1-5	-	CASSIDREYWQPQHF	TGTGCCAGTAGTATAGACAGGGAGTACTGGCAGCCCCAGCATTTT
15	TRBV6-5	-	TRBJ2-3	-	CASSYMREGTDTQYF	TGTGCCAGCAGTTACATGAGGGAGGGCACAGATACGCAGTATTTT
15	TRBV6-5	-	TRBJ2-5	few	CASSYSNGGQETQYF	TGTGCCAGCAGTTACTCGAACGGGGGCCAAGAGACCCAGTACTTC
15	TRBV11-2	TRBD2	TRBJ2-5	few	CASSLSGGTKETQYF	TGTGCCAGCAGCCTTAGCGGGGGGACTAAAGAGACCCAGTACTTC
15	TRBV6-2/TRBV6-3	-	TRBJ2-1	few	CASRLTTSSYNEQFF	TGTGCCAGCAGACTCACGACTAGCTCCTACAATGAGCAGTTCTTC
15	TRBV7-8	-	TRBJ2-3	-	CASSLSLRSTDTQYF	TGTGCCAGCAGCTTATCCCTGAGAAGCACAGATACGCAGTATTTT
16	TRBV7-9	-	TRBJ2-3	few	CASSPFLAGSTDTQYF	TGTGCCAGCAGCCCTTTTTTGGCGGGGTCCACAGATACGCAGTATTTT
17	TRBV7-2	-	TRBJ2-1	few	CASSLPSGRPPVDEQFF	TGTGCCAGCAGCTTACCCTCCGGCAGGCCCCCCGTCGATGAGCAGTTCTTC
13	TRBV7-8	TRBD1	TRBJ1-5	-	CASSSGGRQPQHF	TGTGCCAGCAGCTCAGGGGGACGTCAGCCCCAGCATTTT
16	TRBV12-5	-	TRBJ2-2	many	CASGFELALNTGELFF	TGTGCTAGTGGTTTCGAGCTAGCGCTGAACACCGGGGAGCTGTTTTTT
19	TRBV5-1	-	TRBJ1-1	many	CASSMDGPGRKDGNTEAFF	TGCGCCAGCAGCATGGACGGACCGGGACGTAAAGATGGGAACACTGAAGCTTTCTTT
13	TRBV6-2/TRBV6-3	-	TRBJ2-3	few	CASSYIETNTQYF	TGTGCCAGCAGTTATATCGAGACTAATACGCAGTATTTT
15	TRBV6-2/TRBV6-3	-	TRBJ1-4	-	CASSFLGPFGEKLFF	TGTGCCAGCAGTTTCCTCGGACCCTTCGGCGAAAAACTGTTTTTT
11	TRBV5-6	-	TRBJ1-2	-	CASSLSNGYTF	TGTGCCAGCAGTTTGTCTAATGGCTACACCTTC
15	TRBV4-3	-	TRBJ2-1	few	CASSQALGAYNEQFF	TGCGCCAGCAGCCAAGCCCTCGGGGCCTACAATGAGCAGTTCTTC
16	TRBV5-5	TRBD2	TRBJ2-3	-	CASSRSGGADIDTQYF	TGTGCCAGCAGTCGTAGCGGGGGGGCCGATATCGATACGCAGTATTTT
14	TRBV6-5	-	TRBJ2-2	-	CASSYSVGFWELFF	TGTGCCAGCAGTTACTCGGTCGGGTTCTGGGAGCTGTTTTTT
14	TRBV6-2/TRBV6-3	-	TRBJ2-3	-	CASRDRGGLDTQYF	TGTGCCAGCAGAGACAGGGGAGGGTTAGATACGCAGTATTTT
14	TRBV5-1	-	TRBJ2-2	few	CASSLIPNTGELFF	TGCGCCAGCAGCTTGATTCCGAACACCGGGGAGCTGTTTTTT
13	TRBV19	-	TRBJ2-3	few	CASTPEGADTQYF	TGTGCCAGTACCCCCGAGGGTGCGGATACGCAGTATTTT
15	TRBV6-1	-	TRBJ2-6	few	CASTTGPSGANVLTF	TGTGCCAGCACTACGGGGCCCTCTGGGGCCAACGTCCTGACTTTC
16	TRBV2	TRBD1	TRBJ2-1	many	CASSQTGTGGYNEQFF	TGTGCCAGCAGTCAAACCGGGACAGGGGGCTACAATGAGCAGTTCTTC
13	TRBV2	-	TRBJ2-5	medium-sized	CASSESPGETQYF	TGTGCCAGCAGTGAGAGTCCGGGGGAGACCCAGTACTTC
13	TRBV12-3/TRBV12-4	-	TRBJ2-5	few	CASSPQGTQTQYF	TGTGCCAGCAGTCCCCAGGGGACGCAGACCCAGTACTTC
16	TRBV27	-	TRBJ2-6	few	CASRLQASSGANVLTF	TGTGCCAGCCGCTTACAGGCGTCCTCTGGGGCCAACGTCCTGACTTTC
14	TRBV7-2	TRBD1	TRBJ2-5	few	CASSFDRGLETQYF	TGTGCCAGCAGCTTCGACAGGGGGCTGGAGACCCAGTACTTC
13	TRBV19	-	TRBJ1-1	-	CASNPTRNTEAFF	TGTGCCAGTAACCCAACTAGGAACACTGAAGCTTTCTTT
17	TRBV4-1	TRBD2	TRBJ2-5	few	CASSQGLAGGPQETQYF	TGCGCCAGCAGCCAAGGACTAGCGGGGGGCCCCCAAGAGACCCAGTACTTC
13	TRBV7-8	-	TRBJ2-1	few	CASSFDSFGEQFF	TGTGCCAGCAGCTTCGACAGCTTCGGGGAGCAGTTCTTC
18	TRBV6-1	TRBD2	TRBJ2-1	-	CASSRGGLAGVAYNEQFF	TGTGCCAGCAGCCGTGGGGGACTAGCGGGGGTGGCCTACAATGAGCAGTTCTTC
14	TRBV11-2	-	TRBJ1-1	-	CASSLAVRNTEAFF	TGTGCCAGCAGCTTAGCGGTTAGGAACACTGAAGCTTTCTTT
16	TRBV5-4	-	TRBJ2-3	-	CASSLEGWIRSDTQYF	TGTGCCAGCAGCTTGGAGGGGTGGATTCGGTCAGATACGCAGTATTTT
15	TRBV24-1	TRBD1	TRBJ2-3	-	CATSDHRGLADTQYF	TGTGCCACCAGTGACCACAGGGGGCTTGCAGATACGCAGTATTTT
14	TRBV12-3/TRBV12-4	-	TRBJ2-4	many	CASSLGLEYNIQYF	TGTGCCAGCAGTTTGGGCCTCGAGTATAACATTCAGTACTTC
15	TRBV5-1	-	TRBJ2-3	few	CASSGQQRGADTQYF	TGCGCCAGCAGCGGACAGCAACGTGGCGCAGATACGCAGTATTTT